These T cell receptor beta chains were read from a single sample in a study of control samples from healthy donors and cancer patients. The repertoire was sequenced with immunoSEQ multiplex PCR; TCRdb's copy has only in-frame clones and lacks some. Seen here are under 150,000 clones, about 95% observed once, and the top ten hold approximately 4%. The sample consisted of blood. These receptors all come from a man aged 25-40 years in good health. CDR3s include the opening cysteine and the closing phenylalanine or tryptophan. D genes are given only for firm matches. Part of the rows lack a size; the others show once, few, many or a class for expanded clones.

v_gene: TRBV2
abundance: .
d_gene: .
j_gene: TRBJ1-5
CDR3nt: TGTGCCAGCAGTGCGTTGGAGGGTCGCCGGCCCCAGCATTTT
CDR3aa: CASSALEGRRPQHF

v_gene: TRBV18
abundance: once
d_gene: .
j_gene: TRBJ2-7
CDR3nt: TGTGCCAGCTCACCATCTCTAGGCGAGCAGTACTTC
CDR3aa: CASSPSLGEQYF

v_gene: TRBV4-3
abundance: .
d_gene: TRBD1
j_gene: TRBJ1-1
CDR3nt: TGCGCCAGCAGCCAAGGGGAGGGGGCGGTCACTGAAGCTTTCTTT
CDR3aa: CASSQGEGAVTEAFF

v_gene: TRBV5-1
abundance: .
d_gene: TRBD1
j_gene: TRBJ1-2
CDR3nt: TGCGCCAGCAGCGCCGGGACAGGGCACTATGGCTACACCTTC
CDR3aa: CASSAGTGHYGYTF

v_gene: TRBV7-2
abundance: .
d_gene: TRBD1
j_gene: TRBJ1-2
CDR3nt: TGTGCCAGCAGCTTAGCGGAAGGGGGCGGGTTTGGCTACACCTTC
CDR3aa: CASSLAEGGGFGYTF

v_gene: TRBV5-1
abundance: .
d_gene: TRBD1
j_gene: TRBJ1-2
CDR3nt: TGCGCCAGCAGCGAGGGGGCGCGAGGCTACACCTTC
CDR3aa: CASSEGARGYTF

v_gene: TRBV5-1
abundance: .
d_gene: .
j_gene: TRBJ2-5
CDR3nt: TGCGCCAGCAGCTCGGGGTATGCGAGGGGATCGCGGCAAGAGACCCAGTACTTC
CDR3aa: CASSSGYARGSRQETQYF

v_gene: TRBV12-5
abundance: .
d_gene: TRBD2
j_gene: TRBJ2-5
CDR3nt: TGTGCTAGTGGTTCCTCTAACGTACTAGCGGGGGTTGGAGAGACCCAGTACTTC
CDR3aa: CASGSSNVLAGVGETQYF

v_gene: TRBV2
abundance: .
d_gene: .
j_gene: TRBJ1-5
CDR3nt: TGTGCCAGCAGTGGTTTTAAGGGACACCTTAGCAATCAGCCCCAGCATTTT
CDR3aa: CASSGFKGHLSNQPQHF

v_gene: TRBV7-2
abundance: .
d_gene: .
j_gene: TRBJ2-5
CDR3nt: TGTGCCAGCAGCGGCGGGGGCCTGGAGACCCAGTACTTC
CDR3aa: CASSGGGLETQYF

v_gene: TRBV28
abundance: .
d_gene: .
j_gene: TRBJ1-4
CDR3nt: TGTGCCAGCAGCTTCGCGTGGGCACAGGAGGAAAAACTGTTTTTT
CDR3aa: CASSFAWAQEEKLFF

v_gene: TRBV5-1
abundance: .
d_gene: .
j_gene: TRBJ2-1
CDR3nt: TGCGCCAGCAGCTTGGACGTTAATGAGCAGTTCTTC
CDR3aa: CASSLDVNEQFF

v_gene: TRBV15
abundance: .
d_gene: .
j_gene: TRBJ1-6
CDR3nt: TGTGCCACCAGCAGAGGGGATGGACGTCTCGATTCACCCCTCCACTTT
CDR3aa: CATSRGDGRLDSPLHF

v_gene: TRBV7-3
abundance: .
d_gene: TRBD1
j_gene: TRBJ2-7
CDR3nt: TGTGCCAGCAGCTTAACGGGGACAGGGCGGTACGAGCAGTACTTC
CDR3aa: CASSLTGTGRYEQYF

v_gene: TRBV24-1
abundance: .
d_gene: TRBD1
j_gene: TRBJ2-1
CDR3nt: TGTGCCACCAGTGACGCCGGGACAGGGACCTACAATGAGCAGTTCTTC
CDR3aa: CATSDAGTGTYNEQFF

v_gene: TRBV6-1
abundance: .
d_gene: .
j_gene: TRBJ1-6
CDR3nt: TGTGCCAGCAGTGAACATTCTGCTTCACCCCTCCACTTT
CDR3aa: CASSEHSASPLHF

v_gene: TRBV18
abundance: once
d_gene: .
j_gene: TRBJ1-3
CDR3nt: TGTGCCAGCTCACTTTGGGGCGCTATCTCTGGAAACACCATATATTTT
CDR3aa: CASSLWGAISGNTIYF

v_gene: TRBV5-5
abundance: once
d_gene: .
j_gene: TRBJ1-3
CDR3nt: TGTGCCAGCAGCTTGACCTCTGGAAACACCATATATTTT
CDR3aa: CASSLTSGNTIYF

v_gene: TRBV4-1
abundance: .
d_gene: .
j_gene: TRBJ2-7
CDR3nt: TGCGCCAGCAGCCAAGGTGGGGGGTACGAGCAGTACTTC
CDR3aa: CASSQGGGYEQYF

v_gene: TRBV6-2/TRBV6-3
abundance: .
d_gene: TRBD2
j_gene: TRBJ2-3
CDR3nt: TGTGCCAGCAGTTACCGGGGGGTCCTCAGCACAGATACGCAGTATTTT
CDR3aa: CASSYRGVLSTDTQYF

v_gene: TRBV6-2/TRBV6-3
abundance: .
d_gene: .
j_gene: TRBJ2-7
CDR3nt: TGTGCCAGCAGTTACTGGGGTTACAGCTCCTACGAGCAGTACTTC
CDR3aa: CASSYWGYSSYEQYF

v_gene: TRBV11-2
abundance: .
d_gene: .
j_gene: TRBJ2-7
CDR3nt: TGTGCCAGCTCAATTAGTGCGCACGAGCAGTACTTC
CDR3aa: CASSISAHEQYF

v_gene: TRBV4-1
abundance: once
d_gene: TRBD1
j_gene: TRBJ2-3
CDR3nt: TGCGCCAGCAGCCAAGATGTTCCAGGGGGCTCGACAGATACGCAGTATTTT
CDR3aa: CASSQDVPGGSTDTQYF

v_gene: TRBV12-3/TRBV12-4
abundance: .
d_gene: .
j_gene: TRBJ2-1
CDR3nt: TGTGCCAGCAGTCCGGGGGCTCACAATGAGCAGTTCTTC
CDR3aa: CASSPGAHNEQFF

v_gene: TRBV6-5
abundance: .
d_gene: .
j_gene: TRBJ1-1
CDR3nt: TGTGCCAGCAGTCCGCAGGGGTGGACTGAAGCTTTCTTT
CDR3aa: CASSPQGWTEAFF

v_gene: TRBV29-1
abundance: .
d_gene: TRBD1
j_gene: TRBJ2-7
CDR3nt: TGCAGCGTTGAAGATCTCGGGACAGGCGCCTCCTACGAGCAGTACTTC
CDR3aa: CSVEDLGTGASYEQYF

v_gene: TRBV7-8
abundance: .
d_gene: .
j_gene: TRBJ2-7
CDR3nt: TGTGCCAGCCGCCGCGGGGAATTGGACGAGCAGTACTTC
CDR3aa: CASRRGELDEQYF

v_gene: TRBV2
abundance: .
d_gene: .
j_gene: TRBJ2-7
CDR3nt: TGTGCCAGCAGTGAGGCCCGGGTGCTACCCTACGAGCAGTACTTC
CDR3aa: CASSEARVLPYEQYF

v_gene: TRBV6-2/TRBV6-3
abundance: .
d_gene: TRBD2
j_gene: TRBJ2-3
CDR3nt: TGTGCCAGCAGCACCGGGACTATAAGCACAGATACGCAGTATTTT
CDR3aa: CASSTGTISTDTQYF

v_gene: TRBV4-3
abundance: .
d_gene: .
j_gene: TRBJ2-3
CDR3nt: TGCGCCAGCAGTAGGGCAGGGTACACCACAGATACGCAGTATTTT
CDR3aa: CASSRAGYTTDTQYF

v_gene: TRBV12-3/TRBV12-4
abundance: .
d_gene: .
j_gene: TRBJ1-4
CDR3nt: TGTGCCAGCAGTAGGACACTTAATGAAAAACTGTTTTTT
CDR3aa: CASSRTLNEKLFF

v_gene: TRBV11-1
abundance: .
d_gene: .
j_gene: TRBJ2-2
CDR3nt: TGTGCCAGCAGTAGACAGTTCGGGGAGCTGTTTTTT
CDR3aa: CASSRQFGELFF

v_gene: TRBV27
abundance: .
d_gene: .
j_gene: TRBJ2-2
CDR3nt: TGTGCCAGCAAGGCTAGGGAGAGTTTGAACACCGGGGAGCTGTTTTTT
CDR3aa: CASKARESLNTGELFF

v_gene: TRBV10-1
abundance: .
d_gene: .
j_gene: TRBJ2-3
CDR3nt: TGCGCCACCCCCTCCGGGCTTCCAGAGACAGATACGCAGTATTTT
CDR3aa: CATPSGLPETDTQYF

v_gene: TRBV19
abundance: .
d_gene: TRBD2
j_gene: TRBJ2-3
CDR3nt: TGTGCCAGTAGTATAGTGGCTAGCGGGGGTGAAGATACGCAGTATTTT
CDR3aa: CASSIVASGGEDTQYF

v_gene: TRBV5-1
abundance: once
d_gene: .
j_gene: TRBJ2-1
CDR3nt: TGCGCCAGCAGCTTGGCCACTAGCTACGCCTACAATGAGCAGTTCTTC
CDR3aa: CASSLATSYAYNEQFF

v_gene: TRBV6-6
abundance: .
d_gene: TRBD2
j_gene: TRBJ2-7
CDR3nt: TGTGCCAGCAGTTACGCTAGCGGGGGCTCCTACGAGCAGTACTTC
CDR3aa: CASSYASGGSYEQYF